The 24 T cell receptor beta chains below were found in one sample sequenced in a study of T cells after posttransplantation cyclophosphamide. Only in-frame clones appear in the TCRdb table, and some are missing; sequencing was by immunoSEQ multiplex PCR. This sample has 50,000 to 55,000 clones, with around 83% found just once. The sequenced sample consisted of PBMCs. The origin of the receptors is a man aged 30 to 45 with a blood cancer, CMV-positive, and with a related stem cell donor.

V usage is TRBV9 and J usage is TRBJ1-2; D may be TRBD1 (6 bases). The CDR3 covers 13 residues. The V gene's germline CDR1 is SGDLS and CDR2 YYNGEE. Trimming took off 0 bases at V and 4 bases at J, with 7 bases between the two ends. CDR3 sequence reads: CASSVGRGYGYTF. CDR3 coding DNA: TGTGCCAGCAGCGTAGGCAGGGGCTATGGCTACACCTTC. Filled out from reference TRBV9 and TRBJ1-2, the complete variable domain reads DSGVTQTPKHLITATGQRVTLRCSPRSGDLSVYWYQQSLDQGLQFLIQYYNGEERAKGNILERFSAQQFPDLHSELNLSSLELGDSALYFCASSVGRGYGYTFGSGTRLTVV.

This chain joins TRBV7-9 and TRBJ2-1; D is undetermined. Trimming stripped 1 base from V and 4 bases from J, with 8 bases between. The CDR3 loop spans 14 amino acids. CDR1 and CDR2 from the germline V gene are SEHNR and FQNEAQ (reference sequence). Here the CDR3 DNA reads TGTGCCAGCAGCTTAGAATATATTTACAATGAGCAGTTCTTC. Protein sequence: CASSLEYIYNEQFF.

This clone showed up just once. In nucleotides, the CDR3 is TGTGCCATCAGTGAGTCCATTGACAGAAACACTGAAGCTTTCTTT. Its protein is CAISESIDRNTEAFF. This chain links TRBV10-3 with TRBJ1-1; maybe TRBD1 (5 bases). CDR3 length equals 15 residues. V shed 0 bases and J shed 2 bases, with 10 bases lying between them. The germline CDR1 and CDR2 sequences are ENHRY and SYGVKD.

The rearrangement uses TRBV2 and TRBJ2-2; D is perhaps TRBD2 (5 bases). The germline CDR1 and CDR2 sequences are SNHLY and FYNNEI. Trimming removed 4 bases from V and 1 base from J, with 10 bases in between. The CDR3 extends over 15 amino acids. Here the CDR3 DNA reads TGTGCCAGCAGTGTGTTCGGGGTGAACACCGGGGAGCTGTTTTTT. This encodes CASSVFGVNTGELFF.

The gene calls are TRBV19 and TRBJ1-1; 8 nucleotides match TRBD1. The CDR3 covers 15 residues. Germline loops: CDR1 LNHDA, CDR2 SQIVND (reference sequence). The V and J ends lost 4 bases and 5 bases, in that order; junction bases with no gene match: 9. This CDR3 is CASSTRQGSRTEAFF. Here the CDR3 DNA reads TGTGCCAGTAGTACCCGACAGGGGTCGAGAACTGAAGCTTTCTTT.

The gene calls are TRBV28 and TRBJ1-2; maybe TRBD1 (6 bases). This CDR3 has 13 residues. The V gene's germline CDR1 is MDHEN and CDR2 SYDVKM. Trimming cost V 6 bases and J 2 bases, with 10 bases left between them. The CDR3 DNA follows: TGTGCCAGCAGCCTAGGACAGAACTATGGCTACACCTTC. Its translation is CASSLGQNYGYTF.

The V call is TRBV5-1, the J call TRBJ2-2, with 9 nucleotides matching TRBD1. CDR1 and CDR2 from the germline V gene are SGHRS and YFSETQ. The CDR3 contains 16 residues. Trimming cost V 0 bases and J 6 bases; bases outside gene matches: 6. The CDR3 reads CASSLVGQGIAGELFF. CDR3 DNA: TGCGCCAGCAGCTTGGTAGGACAGGGGATCGCCGGGGAGCTGTTTTTT.

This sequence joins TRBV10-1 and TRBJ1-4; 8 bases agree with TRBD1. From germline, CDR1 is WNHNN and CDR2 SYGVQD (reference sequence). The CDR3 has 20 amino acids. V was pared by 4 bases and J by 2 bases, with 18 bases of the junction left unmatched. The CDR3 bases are TGCGCCAGCAGTGCCCGACAGGGGCAGAAGGTCTTTTGGACTAATGAAAAACTGTTTTTT. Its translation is CASSARQGQKVFWTNEKLFF.

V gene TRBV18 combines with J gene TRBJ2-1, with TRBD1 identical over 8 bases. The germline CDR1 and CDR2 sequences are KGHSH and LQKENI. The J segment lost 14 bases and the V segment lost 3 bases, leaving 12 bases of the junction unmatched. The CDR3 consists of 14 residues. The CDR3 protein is CASSPRPQGEKEFF. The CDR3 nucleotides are TGTGCCAGCTCACCCCGGCCACAGGGGGAGAAGGAGTTCTTC.

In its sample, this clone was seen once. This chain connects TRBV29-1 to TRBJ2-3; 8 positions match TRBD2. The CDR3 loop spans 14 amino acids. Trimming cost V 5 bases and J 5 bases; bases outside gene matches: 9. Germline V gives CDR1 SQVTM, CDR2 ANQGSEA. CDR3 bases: TGCAGCGTTTCCCTTAGCGGGAAAAGAGATACGCAGTATTTT. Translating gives CSVSLSGKRDTQYF.

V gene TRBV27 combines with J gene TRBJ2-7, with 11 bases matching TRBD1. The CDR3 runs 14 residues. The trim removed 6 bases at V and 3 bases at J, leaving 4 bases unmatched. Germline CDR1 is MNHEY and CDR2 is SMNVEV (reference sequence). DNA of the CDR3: TGTGCCAGCAGAGGGACAGGGGGTTTCTACGAGCAGTACTTC. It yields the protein CASRGTGGFYEQYF.

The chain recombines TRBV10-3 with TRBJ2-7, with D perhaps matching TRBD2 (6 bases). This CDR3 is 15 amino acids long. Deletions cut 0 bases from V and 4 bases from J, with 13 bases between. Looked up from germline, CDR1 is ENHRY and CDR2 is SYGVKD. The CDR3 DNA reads TGTGCCATCAGTGAGTCGTCGCGGGAAGGGTACGAGCAGTACTTC. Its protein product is CAISESSREGYEQYF.

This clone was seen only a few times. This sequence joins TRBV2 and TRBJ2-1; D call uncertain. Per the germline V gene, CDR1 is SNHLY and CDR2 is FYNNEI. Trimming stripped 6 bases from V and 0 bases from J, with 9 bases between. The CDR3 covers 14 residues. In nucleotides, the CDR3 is TGTGCCAGCAGCGACTTATCCTCCTACAATGAGCAGTTCTTC. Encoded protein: CASSDLSSYNEQFF.

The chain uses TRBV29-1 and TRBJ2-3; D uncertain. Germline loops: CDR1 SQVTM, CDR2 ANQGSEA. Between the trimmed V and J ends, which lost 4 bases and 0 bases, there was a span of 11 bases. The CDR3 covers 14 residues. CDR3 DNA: TGCAGCGTTGCTCCAGGAATGAGCACAGATACGCAGTATTTT. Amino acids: CSVAPGMSTDTQYF.

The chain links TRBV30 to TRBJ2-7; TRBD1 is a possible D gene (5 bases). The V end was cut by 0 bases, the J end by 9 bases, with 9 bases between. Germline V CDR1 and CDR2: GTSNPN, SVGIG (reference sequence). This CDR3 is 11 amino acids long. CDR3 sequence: CAWSVGVRQYF. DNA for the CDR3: TGTGCCTGGAGTGTAGGGGTTAGGCAGTACTTC.

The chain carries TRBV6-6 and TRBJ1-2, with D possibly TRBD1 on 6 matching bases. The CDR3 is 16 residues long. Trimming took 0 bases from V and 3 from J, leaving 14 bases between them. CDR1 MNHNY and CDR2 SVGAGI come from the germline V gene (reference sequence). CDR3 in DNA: TGTGCCAGCAGTTACTCTAAGACAGGCACCGACTATGGCTACACCTTC. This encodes CASSYSKTGTDYGYTF.

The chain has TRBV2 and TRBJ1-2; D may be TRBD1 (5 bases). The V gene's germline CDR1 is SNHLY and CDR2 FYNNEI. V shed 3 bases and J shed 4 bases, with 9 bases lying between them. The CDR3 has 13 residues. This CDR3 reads CASSDGGVYGYTF. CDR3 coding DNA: TGTGCCAGCAGTGATGGGGGGGTCTATGGCTACACCTTC. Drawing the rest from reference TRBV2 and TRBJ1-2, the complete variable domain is EPEVTQTPSHQVTQMGQEVILRCVPISNHLYFYWYRQILGQKVEFLVSFYNNEISEKSEIFDDQFSVERPDGSNFTLKIRSTKLEDSAMYFCASSDGGVYGYTFGSGTRLTVV.

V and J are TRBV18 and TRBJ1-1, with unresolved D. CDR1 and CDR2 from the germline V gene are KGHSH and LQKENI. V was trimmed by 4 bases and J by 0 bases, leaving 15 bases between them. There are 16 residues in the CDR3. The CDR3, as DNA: TGTGCCAGCTCACTCGCCGGCGCCAGGATGAACACTGAAGCTTTCTTT. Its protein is CASSLAGARMNTEAFF.

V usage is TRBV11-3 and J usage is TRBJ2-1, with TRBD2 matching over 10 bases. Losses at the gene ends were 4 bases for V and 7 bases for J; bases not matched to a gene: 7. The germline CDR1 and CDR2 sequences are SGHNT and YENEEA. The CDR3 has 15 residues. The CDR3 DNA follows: TGTGCCAGCAGCTCTAGCGGGAGATCGGGAAATGAGCAGTTCTTC. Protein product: CASSSSGRSGNEQFF.

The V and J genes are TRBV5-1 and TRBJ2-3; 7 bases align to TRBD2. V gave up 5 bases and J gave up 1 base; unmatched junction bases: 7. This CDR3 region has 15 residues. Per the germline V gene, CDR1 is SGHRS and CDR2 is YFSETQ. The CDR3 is CASSSAGEGTDTQYF. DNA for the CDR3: TGCGCCAGCAGTTCGGCGGGAGAGGGCACAGATACGCAGTATTTT.

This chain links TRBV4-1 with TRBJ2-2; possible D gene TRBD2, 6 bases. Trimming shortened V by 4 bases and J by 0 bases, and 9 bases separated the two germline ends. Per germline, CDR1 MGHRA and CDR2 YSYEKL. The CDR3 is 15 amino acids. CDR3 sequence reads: CASSPPGANTGELFF. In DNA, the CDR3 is TGCGCCAGCAGCCCTCCGGGGGCGAACACCGGGGAGCTGTTTTTT.

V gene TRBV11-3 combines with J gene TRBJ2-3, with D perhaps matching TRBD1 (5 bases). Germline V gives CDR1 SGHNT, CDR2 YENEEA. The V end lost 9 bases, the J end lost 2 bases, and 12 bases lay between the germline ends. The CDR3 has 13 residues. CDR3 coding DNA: TGTGCCAGTGCAAGGACACCCACAGATACGCAGTATTTT. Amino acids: CASARTPTDTQYF.

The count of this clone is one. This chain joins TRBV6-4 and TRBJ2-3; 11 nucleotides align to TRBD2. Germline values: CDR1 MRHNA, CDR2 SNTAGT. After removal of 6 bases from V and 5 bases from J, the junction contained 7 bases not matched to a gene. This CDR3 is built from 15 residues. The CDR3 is CASSPIAGGGDTQYF. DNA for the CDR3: TGTGCCAGCAGCCCAATAGCGGGAGGGGGAGATACGCAGTATTTT.

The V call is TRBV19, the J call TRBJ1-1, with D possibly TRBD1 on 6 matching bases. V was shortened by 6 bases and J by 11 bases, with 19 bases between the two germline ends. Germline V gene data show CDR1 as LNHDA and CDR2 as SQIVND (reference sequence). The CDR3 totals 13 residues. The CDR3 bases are TGTGCCAGTAGGGGGGACATATACGCTTCCGCTTTCTTT. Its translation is CASRGDIYASAFF.